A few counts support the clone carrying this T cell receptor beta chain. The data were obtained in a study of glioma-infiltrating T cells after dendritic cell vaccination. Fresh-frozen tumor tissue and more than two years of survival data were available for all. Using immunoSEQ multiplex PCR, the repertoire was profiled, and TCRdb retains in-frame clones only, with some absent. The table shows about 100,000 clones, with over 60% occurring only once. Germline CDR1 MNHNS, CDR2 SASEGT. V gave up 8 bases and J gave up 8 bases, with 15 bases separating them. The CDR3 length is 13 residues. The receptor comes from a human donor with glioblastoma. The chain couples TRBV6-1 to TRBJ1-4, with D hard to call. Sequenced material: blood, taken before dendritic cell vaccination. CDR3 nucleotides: TGTGCCAGCCGCTGGACGGCGGGGGAAAAACTGTTTTTT. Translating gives CASRWTAGEKLFF.